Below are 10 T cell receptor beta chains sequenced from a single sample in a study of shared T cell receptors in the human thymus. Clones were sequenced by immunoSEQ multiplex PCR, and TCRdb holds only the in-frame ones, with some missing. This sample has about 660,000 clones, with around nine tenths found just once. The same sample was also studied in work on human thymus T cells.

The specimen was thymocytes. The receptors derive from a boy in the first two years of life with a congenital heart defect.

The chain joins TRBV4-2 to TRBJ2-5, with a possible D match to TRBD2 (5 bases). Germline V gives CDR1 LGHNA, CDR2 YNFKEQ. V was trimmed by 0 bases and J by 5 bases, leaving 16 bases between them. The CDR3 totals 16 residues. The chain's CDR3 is CASSQDKAGRVETQYF. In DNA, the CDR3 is TGTGCCAGCAGCCAAGATAAGGCGGGCAGAGTGGAGACCCAGTACTTC.

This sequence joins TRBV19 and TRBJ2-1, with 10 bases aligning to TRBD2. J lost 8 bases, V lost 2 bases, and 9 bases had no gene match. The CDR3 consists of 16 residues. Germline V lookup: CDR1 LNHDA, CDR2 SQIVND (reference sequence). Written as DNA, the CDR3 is TGTGCCAGTAGTATAATAGGGACTAGCGCTTCCTATGAGCAGTTCTTC. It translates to CASSIIGTSASYEQFF.

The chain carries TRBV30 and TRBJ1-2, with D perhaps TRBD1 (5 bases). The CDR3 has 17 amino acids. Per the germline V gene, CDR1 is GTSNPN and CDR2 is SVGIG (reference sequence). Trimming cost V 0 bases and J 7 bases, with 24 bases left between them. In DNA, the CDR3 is TGTGCCTGGAGTGTAAAGGCTTACGGCAAGGTGGGGGGTGGCTACACCTTC. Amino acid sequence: CAWSVKAYGKVGGGYTF.

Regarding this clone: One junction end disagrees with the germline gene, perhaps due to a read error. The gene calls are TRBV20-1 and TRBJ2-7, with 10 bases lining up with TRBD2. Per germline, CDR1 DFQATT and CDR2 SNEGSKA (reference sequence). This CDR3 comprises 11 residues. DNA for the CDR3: TGCAGTACTAGCGGGATTTACGAGCAGTACTTC. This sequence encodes CSTSGIYEQYF.

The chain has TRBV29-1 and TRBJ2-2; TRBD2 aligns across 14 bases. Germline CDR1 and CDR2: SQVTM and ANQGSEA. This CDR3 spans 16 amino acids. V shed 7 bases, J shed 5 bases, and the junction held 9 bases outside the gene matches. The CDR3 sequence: CSAMGLAGDRTGELFF. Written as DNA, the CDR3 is TGCAGCGCGATGGGACTAGCGGGAGATAGGACCGGGGAGCTGTTTTTT.

In nucleotides, the CDR3 is TGCGCCAGCAGTTCGATCCCCTACCGGAGGGCAAGCACAGATACGCAGTATTTT. As protein: CASSSIPYRRASTDTQYF. The chain uses TRBV5-1 and TRBJ2-3; TRBD2 is a possible D gene (6 bases). Trimming stripped 5 bases from V and 0 bases from J, with 22 bases between. Germline V gene lookup returns CDR1 SGHRS and CDR2 YFSETQ. The CDR3 runs to 18 residues.

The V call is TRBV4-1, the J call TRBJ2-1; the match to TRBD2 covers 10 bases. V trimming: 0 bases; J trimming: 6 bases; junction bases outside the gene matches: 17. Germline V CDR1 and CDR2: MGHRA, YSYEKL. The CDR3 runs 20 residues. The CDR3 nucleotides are TGCGCCAGCAGCCAAGAGGCCCTGGAGCGGGAGGGGTTTAACGGCAATGAGCAGTTCTTC. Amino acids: CASSQEALEREGFNGNEQFF.

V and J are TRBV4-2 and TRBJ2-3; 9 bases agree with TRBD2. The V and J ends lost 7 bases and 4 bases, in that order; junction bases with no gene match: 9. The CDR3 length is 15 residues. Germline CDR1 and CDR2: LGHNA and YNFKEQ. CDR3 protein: CASTTGTSSSDTQYF. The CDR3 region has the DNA TGTGCCAGCACAACCGGGACTAGCAGTTCAGATACGCAGTATTTT.

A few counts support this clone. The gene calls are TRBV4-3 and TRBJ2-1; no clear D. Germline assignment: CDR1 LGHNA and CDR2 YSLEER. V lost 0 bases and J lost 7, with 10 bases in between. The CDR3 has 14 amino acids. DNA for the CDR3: TGCGCCAGCAGCCAAGATTCGCAGTTAAATGAGCAGTTCTTC. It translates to CASSQDSQLNEQFF.

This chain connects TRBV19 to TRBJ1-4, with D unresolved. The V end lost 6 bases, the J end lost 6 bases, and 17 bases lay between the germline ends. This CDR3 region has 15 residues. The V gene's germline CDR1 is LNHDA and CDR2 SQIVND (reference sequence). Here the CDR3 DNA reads TGTGCCAGTAGCATCTCAATCGGGAATCATGAAAAACTGTTTTTT. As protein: CASSISIGNHEKLFF.